What follows are 15 T cell receptor beta chains derived from one specimen sequenced in a study of control samples from healthy donors and cancer patients. Method: immunoSEQ multiplex PCR; TCRdb's copy keeps in-frame clones and lacks some. The sample carries around 130,000 clones, just under 90% recorded once. The sample consisted of PBMCs. The source of these receptors is a man aged 50-60 years with head and neck cancer.

This clone was observed once. CDR3 coding DNA: TGTGCCAGCAGCCTGGGTACAGGACTCGATACGCAGTATTTT. Its translation: CASSLGTGLDTQYF. The gene calls are TRBV3-1 (or the pseudogene TRBV3-2) and TRBJ2-3, with D perhaps assigned TRBD1 or TRBD2 (5 bases each). This CDR3 has 14 amino acids. Germline CDR1 and CDR2: LGHDT and YNNKEL (reference sequence). V lost 4 bases and J lost 6, with 14 bases in between.

The chain combines TRBV7-9 with TRBJ1-1; 9 bases match TRBD1. V dropped 1 base and J dropped 4; count of bases not matched to a gene: 1. Germline CDR1 SEHNR, CDR2 FQNEAQ (reference sequence). The CDR3 covers 14 residues. CDR3 residues: CASSLVQGATEAFF. The CDR3, as DNA: TGTGCCAGCAGCTTAGTACAGGGGGCCACTGAAGCTTTCTTT.

The rearrangement links TRBV28 to TRBJ2-7, with TRBD1 as a possible D gene (7 bases). Germline V lookup: CDR1 MDHEN, CDR2 SYDVKM. V was clipped by 5 bases and J by 0 bases, with 11 bases between them. CDR3 length: 14 residues. The CDR3 protein is CASSPGGSSYEQYF. The CDR3 DNA is TGTGCCAGCAGTCCAGGGGGGAGCTCCTACGAGCAGTACTTC. Complete variable domain (other parts from reference TRBV28 and TRBJ2-7): DVKVTQSSRYLVKRTGEKVFLECVQDMDHENMFWYRQDPGLGLRLIYFSYDVKMKEKGDIPEGYSVSREKKERFSLILESASTNQTSMYLCASSPGGSSYEQYFGPGTRLTVT.

The chain employs TRBV4-1 and TRBJ1-2; 8 nucleotides match TRBD1. Per the germline V gene, CDR1 is MGHRA and CDR2 is YSYEKL. The trim removed 5 bases at V and 5 bases at J, leaving 13 bases unmatched. The length of the CDR3 is 16 residues. The CDR3, as DNA: TGCGCCAGCAGCAAAACAGGGGGGCCCCCCGGATATGGCTACACCTTC. Encoded protein: CASSKTGGPPGYGYTF.

The genes are TRBV11-3 and TRBJ2-1, with D maybe TRBD2 (6 bases). Germline CDR1 reads SGHNT; CDR2 reads YENEEA. The CDR3 is made up of 14 amino acids. V lost 5 bases, J lost 7 bases, and 15 bases lay in between. This CDR3 reads CASSPRTGLNEQFF. CDR3 nucleotides: TGTGCCAGCAGCCCCCGGACTGGACTAAATGAGCAGTTCTTC. Full variable domain (missing parts from reference TRBV11-3 and TRBJ2-1): EAGVVQSPRYKIIEKKQPVAFWCNPISGHNTLYWYLQNLGQGPELLIRYENEEAVDDSQLPKDRFSAERLKGVDSTLKIQPAELGDSAVYLCASSPRTGLNEQFFGPGTRLTVL.

The V gene is TRBV5-1, the J gene TRBJ1-2, with TRBD1 matching over 8 bases. Trimming cost V 4 bases and J 8 bases; bases outside gene matches: 10. Germline values: CDR1 SGHRS, CDR2 YFSETQ. The CDR3 length is 14 residues. CDR3: CASSRQGSSGGYTF. The DNA of the CDR3 is TGCGCCAGCAGCAGACAGGGGAGTTCAGGGGGCTACACCTTC. Looking up the rest from reference TRBV5-1 and TRBJ1-2 gives the full variable domain: KAGVTQTPRYLIKTRGQQVTLSCSPISGHRSVSWYQQTPGQGLQFLFEYFSETQRNKGNFPGRFSGRQFSNSRSEMNVSTLELGDSALYLCASSRQGSSGGYTFGSGTRLTVV.

The chain employs TRBV9 and TRBJ2-3; TRBD2 matches at 7 bases. Trimming took 7 bases from V and 2 from J; bases not matched to a gene: 10. The CDR3 totals 15 residues. The germline CDR1 and CDR2 sequences are SGDLS and YYNGEE. For the CDR3, the DNA is TGTGCCAGCCGACCTGGGGGGGGGAACACAGATACGCAGTATTTT. Its translation is CASRPGGGNTDTQYF.

The CDR3 coding sequence is TGTGCCAGTAGTATTGGGTCTAGCGGGTACAATGAGCAGTTCTTC. Translating gives CASSIGSSGYNEQFF. The chain combines TRBV19 with TRBJ2-1; 8 bases agree with TRBD2. Germline V gene data show CDR1 as LNHDA and CDR2 as SQIVND (reference sequence). V was clipped by 3 bases and J by 4 bases; unmatched bases: 5. The CDR3 is 15 amino acids.

The rearrangement uses TRBV5-1 and TRBJ2-1, with 10 bases lining up with TRBD1. Unmatched junction bases numbered 10, after V lost 4 bases and J lost 9 bases. The CDR3 spans 15 residues. Germline V gene sequence: CDR1 SGHRS, CDR2 YFSETQ. This chain's CDR3 is CASSTRDRGLVEQFF. Written as DNA, the CDR3 is TGCGCCAGCAGCACCCGGGACAGGGGTTTGGTTGAGCAGTTCTTC.

The rearrangement uses TRBV18 and TRBJ2-1, with 8 bases identical to TRBD1. With V trimmed by 4 bases and J by 2 bases, 7 bases remained unmatched. Germline values: CDR1 KGHSH, CDR2 LQKENI. The CDR3 is 16 amino acids. CDR3: CASSLPTGETYNEQFF. Here the CDR3 DNA reads TGTGCCAGCTCACTTCCGACAGGGGAAACCTACAATGAGCAGTTCTTC.

Note on this clone: Different DNA sequences within this sample yield the same CDR3. The chain uses TRBV5-6 and TRBJ1-3, with a tentative D call TRBD1 (5 bases). CDR3 length: 14 amino acids. CDR1 and CDR2 from the germline V gene are SGHDT and YYEEEE. V lost 4 bases, J lost 0 bases, and 8 bases lay in between. For the CDR3, the DNA is TGTGCCAGCAGCCGGCAGGGCTCTGGAAACACCATATATTTT. This encodes CASSRQGSGNTIYF.

The chain combines TRBV5-4 with TRBJ1-6, with unresolved D. CDR3 size: 16 residues. The V end lost 0 bases, the J end lost 6 bases, and 13 bases lay between the germline ends. Germline V CDR1 and CDR2: SGHNT, YYREEE (reference sequence). The CDR3 loop is CASSLARGGGNSPLHF. The CDR3 DNA reads as TGTGCCAGCAGCTTGGCCCGAGGAGGTGGTAATTCACCCCTCCACTTT.

The chain is built from TRBV28 and TRBJ1-1; D gene uncertain. The germline V gene has CDR1 MDHEN and CDR2 SYDVKM. Trimming shortened V by 7 bases and J by 5 bases, and 17 bases separated the two germline ends. CDR3 size: 14 residues. Here the CDR3 reads CASNRRVRGTEAFF. The CDR3, as DNA: TGTGCCAGCAACCGGCGAGTCCGAGGGACTGAAGCTTTCTTT.

The gene calls are TRBV12-3 or TRBV12-4 and TRBJ2-1; no definite D call. The CDR3 totals 13 residues. Trimming removed 5 bases from V and 2 bases from J, with 7 bases in between. The chain's CDR3 is CASSIEAYNEQFF. The CDR3 DNA reads TGTGCCAGCAGTATAGAAGCCTACAATGAGCAGTTCTTC.

The J gene is TRBJ2-7, the V gene TRBV6-5; D ambiguous. CDR1 and CDR2 (germline): MNHEY, SVGAGI. Trimming stripped 0 bases from V and 1 base from J, with 10 bases between. There are 15 residues in the CDR3. The CDR3 spells CASSYSPDLSYEQYF. The CDR3, as DNA: TGTGCCAGCAGTTACTCTCCCGATTTGTCCTACGAGCAGTACTTC.